The entry below gives a single T cell receptor (beta chain) sequence along with its context. Original handling: Amplification of reference gene primers provided the estimated nucleated cell counts. Assay: immunoSEQ multiplex PCR; the TCRdb copy retains only in-frame clones and omits some. V and J calls and clone size are those listed in that table; D and trimming were worked out from the DNA. The repertoire has a few hundred thousand clones, roughly nine tenths of them found once; the top ten carry 1.5% to 2%. The data derive from a study of blood T cell repertoires in COVID-19. Looking at the study overall: From T cells, B-cell-depleted T cells, or PBMCs came the material, which was cDNA or gDNA.

The source material was peripheral blood. This TCR was recovered from a young woman with COVID-19, enrolled during active disease.

The CDR3 coding sequence is TGTGCCACCAGCAGAGATACAGGGTTTAGGAGCAATCAGCCCCAGCATTTT. Translation: CATSRDTGFRSNQPQHF. The chain has TRBV15 and TRBJ1-5; possibly TRBD1 for D (6 bases). V lost 0 bases and J 1 base, leaving 13 bases between the germline ends. The CDR3 has 17 residues. Germline assignment: CDR1 LNHNV and CDR2 YYDKDF (reference sequence). The whole variable domain, filled in from reference TRBV15 and TRBJ1-5, reads DAMVIQNPRYQVTQFGKPVTLSCSQTLNHNVMYWYQQKSSQAPKLLFHYYDKDFNNEADTPDNFQSRRPNTSFCFLDIRSPGLGDTAMYLCATSRDTGFRSNQPQHFGDGTRLSIL.